The 21 T cell receptor beta chains below were found in one sample sequenced in a study of Ad26.COV2.S vaccination and SARS-CoV-2 variants. The treatment is: 19 received Ad26.COV2.S at low or high dose, single or two shots; a few received placebo; per-sample allocation not given. Sampling was performed 63 days after the first vaccine or placebo injection. Produced via immunoSEQ multiplex PCR; TCRdb's table is partial and in-frame only. The data hold some 300,000 clones, with more than 70% observed a single time. Sequenced material: peripheral blood, taken in a trial of Ad26.COV2.S vaccine versus placebo. The receptors shown here come from a person between 18 and 65 years old who received the Ad26.COV2.S COVID-19 vaccine or a placebo.

Comments on this clone: The limits of the CDR3 on the DNA are not certain, so only TCRdb's listed CDR3 is given. The gene calls are TRBV6-2 or TRBV6-3 and TRBJ1-2. Germline-derived CDR1 and CDR2 are MNHEY and SVGEGT. The CDR3 totals 13 residues, both ends included. The CDR3 region is CASSSSGGPGYTF.

The gene calls are TRBV6-6 and TRBJ1-4; a weak D match, TRBD1 (5 bases). CDR3 length equals 16 residues. CDR1 MNHNY and CDR2 SVGAGI come from the germline V gene (reference sequence). Trimming took 1 base from V and 5 from J, leaving 14 bases between them. The DNA for the CDR3 is TGTGCCAGCAGTTACTGGACTGAGGGGTTCAATGAAAAACTGTTTTTT. Translating gives CASSYWTEGFNEKLFF.

This chain connects TRBV7-2 to TRBJ2-1; TRBD1 matches at 7 bases. The CDR3 totals 15 residues. Germline CDR1 is SGHTA and CDR2 is FQGNSA. The V and J ends lost 2 bases and 2 bases, in that order; junction bases with no gene match: 3. CDR3 sequence: CASSLQGDTYNEQFF. The CDR3, as DNA: TGTGCCAGCAGCTTACAGGGGGATACCTACAATGAGCAGTTCTTC.

A few counts support this clone. The chain employs TRBV7-6 and TRBJ1-1, with 8 bases that match TRBD1. There are 14 residues in the CDR3. Germline CDR1 and CDR2: SGHVS and FNYEAQ. V was clipped by 1 base and J by 5 bases; unmatched bases: 3. For the CDR3, the DNA is TGTGCCAGCAGCTTAGGGGACAGGATAACTGAAGCTTTCTTT. Its protein is CASSLGDRITEAFF.

The CDR3: CASGSQGPSGNTIYF. The CDR3 coding sequence is TGTGCCAGCGGGTCACAGGGCCCTTCTGGAAACACCATATATTTT. The chain joins TRBV25-1 to TRBJ1-3; D possibly corresponds to TRBD1 (6 bases). Trimming stripped 8 bases from V and 1 base from J, with 15 bases between. Germline loops: CDR1 MGHDK, CDR2 SYGVNS. CDR3 length: 15 amino acids.

This chain links TRBV19 with TRBJ2-7; 15 nucleotides align to TRBD2. The CDR3 runs to 15 residues. Trimming removed 4 bases from V and 8 bases from J; junction bases left unmatched: 6. Germline lookup yields CDR1 LNHDA and CDR2 SQIVND (reference sequence). CDR3 residues: CASSTGLAGGRQQYF. In nucleotides, the CDR3 is TGTGCCAGTAGTACCGGACTAGCGGGGGGGCGACAGCAGTACTTC. The full variable domain, its missing parts supplied by reference TRBV19 and TRBJ2-7, is DGGITQSPKYLFRKEGQNVTLSCEQNLNHDAMYWYRQDPGQGLRLIYYSQIVNDFQKGDIAEGYSVSREKKESFPLTVTSAQKNPTAFYLCASSTGLAGGRQQYFGPGTRLTVT.

The chain links TRBV5-4 to TRBJ1-2, with D possibly being TRBD1 (5 bases). The CDR3 sequence is 15 residues long. Germline assignment: CDR1 SGHNT and CDR2 YYREEE (reference sequence). V was clipped by 2 bases and J by 6 bases, with 17 bases between them. Here the CDR3 DNA reads TGTGCCAGCAGCTTAAATTCCGGGACGCGGGATGGCTACACCTTC. Translated: CASSLNSGTRDGYTF.

The chain joins TRBV7-2 to TRBJ2-7; TRBD2 might be the D (7 bases). Germline lookup yields CDR1 SGHTA and CDR2 FQGNSA. V lost 1 base to trimming and J lost 4 bases, with 14 bases between them. The CDR3 extends over 15 amino acids. The CDR3 coding sequence is TGTGCCAGCAGCTTAGAAGGGGGGGCGCGGTACGAGCAGTACTTC. It yields the protein CASSLEGGARYEQYF.

This clone came up a few times. The chain carries TRBV18 and TRBJ2-7, with 8 bases identical to TRBD1. The CDR3 sequence is 12 residues long. Losses at the gene ends were 9 bases for V and 3 bases for J; bases not matched to a gene: 4. CDR1 and CDR2 (germline): KGHSH, LQKENI. The CDR3: CASSTGGYEQYF. The CDR3 DNA is TGTGCCAGTTCTACAGGGGGCTACGAGCAGTACTTC.

On this clone itself: In the same sample, other DNA sequences code for this CDR3. The chain couples TRBV2 to TRBJ2-4; 8 bases line up with TRBD2. CDR1 SNHLY and CDR2 FYNNEI come from the germline V gene. V was pared by 3 bases and J by 3 bases, with 1 base of the junction left unmatched. This CDR3 contains 14 residues. CDR3 protein: CASSDSGGKNIQYF. The CDR3 bases are TGTGCCAGCAGTGACAGCGGGGGCAAAAACATTCAGTACTTC.

This clone appeared a single time. This chain links TRBV11-2 with TRBJ1-2, with 7 bases lining up with TRBD1. CDR3 size: 15 residues. Trimming at V came to 0 bases and at J to 5 bases, leaving 6 bases not matched to a gene. Germline V gene lookup returns CDR1 SGHAT and CDR2 FQNNGV. The CDR3 nucleotides are TGTGCCAGCAGCTTAGACTCCGGGACAGCTTATGGCTACACCTTC. As protein: CASSLDSGTAYGYTF. Looking up the rest from reference TRBV11-2 and TRBJ1-2 gives the full variable domain: EAGVAQSPRYKIIEKRQSVAFWCNPISGHATLYWYQQILGQGPKLLIQFQNNGVVDDSQLPKDRFSAERLKGVDSTLKIQPAKLEDSAVYLCASSLDSGTAYGYTFGSGTRLTVV.

V gene TRBV5-4 combines with J gene TRBJ2-1; TRBD2 aligns across 7 bases. The junction had 9 bases not matched to a gene; V was cut back by 4 bases and J by 5 bases. Germline lookup yields CDR1 SGHNT and CDR2 YYREEE (reference sequence). The CDR3 runs 15 residues. The CDR3 DNA follows: TGTGCCAGCAGCCCCACGACTAGCCCCCACAATGAGCAGTTCTTC. Translation: CASSPTTSPHNEQFF. Using reference TRBV5-4 and TRBJ2-1 for the parts outside the CDR3, the full variable domain is ETGVTQSPTHLIKTRGQQVTLRCSSQSGHNTVSWYQQALGQGPQFIFQYYREEENGRGNFPPRFSGLQFPNYSSELNVNALELDDSALYLCASSPTTSPHNEQFFGPGTRLTVL.

DNA for the CDR3: TGTGCCTGGAGTGTAACCCCTGGCGAAAAACTGTTTTTT. The encoded protein is CAWSVTPGEKLFF. V and J are TRBV30 and TRBJ1-4; D remains unclear. The ends were cut back, 0 bases at V and 8 bases at J, with 10 bases in the middle. Looked up from germline, CDR1 is GTSNPN and CDR2 is SVGIG (reference sequence). The CDR3 extends over 13 amino acids. The whole variable domain, filled in from reference TRBV30 and TRBJ1-4, reads SQTIHQWPATLVQPVGSPLSLECTVEGTSNPNLYWYRQAAGRGLQLLFYSVGIGQISSEVPQNLSASRPQDRQFILSSKKLLLSDSGFYLCAWSVTPGEKLFFGSGTQLSVL.

The CDR3 DNA sequence: TGCGCCAGCAGCCCGGAGGCCAGTCCAAGCTCTGGGGCCAACGTCCTGACTTTC. Translating gives CASSPEASPSSGANVLTF. This chain links TRBV4-3 with TRBJ2-6, with D possibly being TRBD2 (5 bases). V was shortened by 4 bases and J by 0 bases, with 16 bases between the two germline ends. Germline V lookup: CDR1 LGHNA, CDR2 YSLEER. The CDR3 consists of 18 residues.

In nucleotides, the CDR3 is TGCGCCAGCAGCCGCGCAAGGGGGTTCGACGAGCAGTACTTC. Protein product: CASSRARGFDEQYF. The chain has TRBV4-3 and TRBJ2-7, with a weak D call TRBD1 (6 bases). Germline-derived CDR1 and CDR2 are LGHNA and YSLEER. CDR3 length equals 14 residues. The V end was cut by 4 bases, the J end by 5 bases, with 15 bases between.

The chain couples TRBV12-3 or TRBV12-4 to TRBJ1-6; no definite D call. Trimming pared 7 bases from V and 10 bases from J, leaving 14 bases between. The CDR3 length is 13 residues. In DNA, the CDR3 is TGTGCCAGCAAGTACTTAGGCGGCTCACCCCTCCACTTT. This codes for CASKYLGGSPLHF.

The rearrangement links TRBV12-3 or TRBV12-4 to TRBJ2-7; no clear D. The length of the CDR3 is 13 residues. V was trimmed by 7 bases and J by 3 bases, leaving 13 bases between them. CDR3 sequence (DNA): TGTGCCAGCACCCCGGAACAGAACTACGAGCAGTACTTC. Its translation: CASTPEQNYEQYF.

CDR3 coding DNA: TGTGCCAGTAGGAGCCTACCCAAGAACACTGAAGCTTTCTTT. It yields the protein CASRSLPKNTEAFF. The rearrangement joins TRBV19 to TRBJ1-1; D unresolved. There are 14 residues in the CDR3. From germline, CDR1 is LNHDA and CDR2 SQIVND (reference sequence). The V gene lost 6 bases and the J gene lost 1 base, with 12 bases spanning the gap.

This clone was observed at least ten times. The J gene is TRBJ1-2, the V gene TRBV28; no definite D call. Germline V lookup: CDR1 MDHEN, CDR2 SYDVKM. Between the trimmed V and J ends, which lost 3 bases and 0 bases, there was a span of 8 bases. The CDR3 is 14 residues long. The CDR3 sequence is CASSFITPNYGYTF. The CDR3 DNA follows: TGTGCCAGCAGTTTTATAACACCTAACTATGGCTACACCTTC.

The chain joins TRBV7-9 to TRBJ2-2, with D uncertain. The CDR3 extends over 16 amino acids. Trimming left V 4 bases short and J 1 base short, with 13 bases between. From germline, CDR1 is SEHNR and CDR2 FQNEAQ (reference sequence). The CDR3, as DNA: TGTGCCAGCAGCTCAACCCTCCACCTGAACACCGGGGAGCTGTTTTTT. Translation: CASSSTLHLNTGELFF.

This chain uses TRBV6-5 with TRBJ1-5, with D tentatively TRBD1 (5 bases). V was clipped by 8 bases and J by 6 bases, with 20 bases between them. The V gene's germline CDR1 is MNHEY and CDR2 SVGAGI. The length of the CDR3 is 15 residues. In DNA, the CDR3 is TGTGCCAGCTCCGGGACCCAGGTGGGAGGTCAGCCCCAGCATTTT. Translating gives CASSGTQVGGQPQHF.